The 7 T cell receptor beta chains in this list originate from one sample, sequenced in a study of TIL therapy for anti-PD-1-resistant metastatic lung cancer. Sequencing used immunoSEQ v3. The protocol was immunoSEQ multiplex PCR, while the TCRdb copy is restricted to in-frame clones and leaves out a portion. In the table there are tens of thousands of clones, 70% to 85% of which are singletons. The time point here: pre-treatment sample, taken before nivolumab and TIL therapy. The sequenced sample was blood, obtained at baseline. The origin of the receptors is a man aged 70 or older with non-small cell lung cancer.

J is TRBJ1-2 and V is TRBV19; 8 bases agree with TRBD1. Trimming cost V 3 bases and J 7 bases; bases outside gene matches: 4. Germline CDR1 is LNHDA and CDR2 is SQIVND (reference sequence). CDR3 length equals 13 residues. The CDR3 nucleotides are TGTGCCAGTAGTATTGACAGGGGCTCTGGCTACACCTTC. As protein: CASSIDRGSGYTF.

The V call is TRBV27, the J call TRBJ2-2; TRBD2 aligns across 13 bases. This CDR3 spans 17 amino acids. Germline V gene data show CDR1 as MNHEY and CDR2 as SMNVEV (reference sequence). Germline trimming cut 5 bases from V and 5 bases from J; bases unmatched to any gene: 8. The chain's CDR3 is CASSRLAGGFSTGELFF. The CDR3 nucleotides read TGTGCCAGCAGTAGACTAGCGGGAGGTTTCTCGACCGGGGAGCTGTTTTTT.

V gene TRBV6-1 combines with J gene TRBJ1-5; TRBD1 matches 7 bases. CDR1 is MNHNS and CDR2 is SASEGT in the germline V gene. This CDR3 has 15 residues. V shed 8 bases and J 3 bases; nucleotides not matched to a gene: 10. Written as DNA, the CDR3 is TGTGCCAGCTGGGGGACAGACTCCATCAATCAGCCCCAGCATTTT. It encodes CASWGTDSINQPQHF.

This clone is a singleton in its sample. The rearrangement uses TRBV30 and TRBJ2-7, with D unclear. The germline V gene encodes CDR1 GTSNPN and CDR2 SVGIG (reference sequence). This CDR3 contains 15 residues. Trimming left V 3 bases short and J 0 bases short, with 15 bases between. Here the CDR3 reads CAWSPLSTNSYEQYF. The DNA for the CDR3 is TGTGCCTGGAGCCCCCTTTCGACCAACTCCTACGAGCAGTACTTC. The entire variable domain, with the rest obtained from reference TRBV30 and TRBJ2-7, is as follows: SQTIHQWPATLVQPVGSPLSLECTVEGTSNPNLYWYRQAAGRGLQLLFYSVGIGQISSEVPQNLSASRPQDRQFILSSKKLLLSDSGFYLCAWSPLSTNSYEQYFGPGTRLTVT.

The V and J genes are TRBV28 and TRBJ2-1; TRBD2 agrees at 7 bases. Germline CDR1 MDHEN, CDR2 SYDVKM. This CDR3 is 16 amino acids long. The J segment lost 0 bases and the V segment lost 6 bases, leaving 8 bases of the junction unmatched. DNA for the CDR3: TGTGCCAGCAGCCCGGTGGGCGGGAGCTCCTACAATGAGCAGTTCTTC. As protein: CASSPVGGSSYNEQFF.

This chain links TRBV7-9 with TRBJ1-3, with a weak D call TRBD1 (5 bases). The CDR3 runs to 13 residues. V was trimmed by 6 bases and J by 2 bases, leaving 8 bases between them. Germline lookup yields CDR1 SEHNR and CDR2 FQNEAQ (reference sequence). The CDR3 here is CASRGTTGNTIYF. The CDR3 bases are TGTGCCAGCAGAGGGACGACTGGAAACACCATATATTTT.

The V gene is TRBV10-3, the J gene TRBJ2-5; weak D call: TRBD1 (6 bases). This CDR3 spans 12 amino acids. From germline, CDR1 is ENHRY and CDR2 SYGVKD. V was cut by 10 bases and J by 1 base, with 10 bases left in between. The CDR3 protein is CATTQGQETQYF. The CDR3 DNA follows: TGTGCCACCACACAGGGCCAAGAGACCCAGTACTTC.